The T cell receptor beta chain under discussion was sequenced for a study of post-analysis software for immune sequencing data. Study-wide context: Relapsing-remitting, secondary progressive and progressive-relapsing multiple sclerosis were all included among the disease courses.

The CDR3 length is 16 residues. With 0 bases clipped from V and 2 bases from J, the junction kept 4 bases outside the gene matches. Germline CDR1 reads SGHVS; CDR2 reads FQNEAQ. Incorporated into the TCR beta cDNA libraries were unique molecular identifiers, which served to reduce PCR and sequencing biases. Around 500,000 cDNA molecules came from around 1 to 9.1 million T cells. TCRdb itself ran the PCR reads through MiXCR, one entry per CDR3 protein. The data hold hundreds of thousands of distinct CDR3 sequences, with roughly three fifths observed a single time. About this clonotype: Its antigen is not identified.

The study, taken as a whole, reports: Diversity measured as normalized Chao1 was significantly lower in multiple sclerosis patients than in controls. Samples prepared in the same batch strongly co-clustered by F measure. TRBV segments more frequent in patients than in controls numbered five and included TRBV5-6, TRBV5-1 and TRBV20-1.

Material: blood. The sequence derives from a girl aged 2-15 years with multiple sclerosis. The chain is built from TRBV7-8 and TRBJ2-3; 8 nucleotides line up with TRBD2. The CDR3 spells CASSLAAGGNTDTQYF. CDR3 coding DNA: TGTGCCAGCAGCTTAGCGGCGGGGGGAAACACAGATACGCAGTATTTT.